The clone carrying this TCR beta chain was counted many times. Its antigen is unidentified. V dropped 5 bases and J dropped 3; count of bases not matched to a gene: 7. Per germline, CDR1 SGHTA and CDR2 FQGNSA. The CDR3 sequence is 15 residues long. These data are taken from a study of CD8 T cells in ankylosing spondylitis. Whole-study results and caveats: In ankylosing spondylitis blood, a motif of roughly 8 highly homologous TCR beta variants appeared characteristic.

In TCRdb, the 5' RACE reads were re-called with MiXCR into one record per CDR3 protein. The repertoire consists of around 320,000 distinct CDR3 sequences, with about a fifth occurring once and the leading ten covering approximately 3.7%. Sequenced material: blood, either unsorted or a sorted T cell fraction (not recorded which). This receptor was identified in a female donor with ankylosing spondylitis or in good health (not recorded which). The gene calls are TRBV7-2 and TRBJ2-7; 10 bases are a match to TRBD1. Here the CDR3 reads CASSGRDRGHYEQYF. CDR3 bases: TGTGCCAGCAGCGGCCGGGACAGGGGTCACTACGAGCAGTACTTC.